What follows is one T cell receptor beta chain and its context. Which antigen it targets is not known. It has no much larger one-base neighbor in the sample; base qualities were not kept. Each clonotype received, on average, around 10x coverage in deep resolution sequencing performed on a MiSeq, where the target depth lay between 1 in 1 million and 1 in 200,000 T cells. TCR beta libraries were generated with the immunoSEQ hsTCRB Kit. In the source study's methods: The data were analyzed with ImmunoSEQ Analyzer and ImmunoSEQ Data Assistant, and V, D and J gene assignments followed IMGT definitions. Clonality, which ranges from 0 to 1, was calculated by subtracting the normalized Shannon entropy of productive rearrangement frequencies from one. Public clonotype analysis was restricted to overrepresented clonotypes comprising at least 0.05% of each patient's repertoire. About twelve repertoires from age-matched healthy donors, obtained from immuneACCESS, served as clonality controls. As stored in TCRdb, this immuneACCESS dataset retains in-frame rearrangements with V and J assigned. A fraction of the clones does not appear; measured against another copy, unresolved V genes explain less than half of the discrepancy, and the remainder lacks a known reason. The V and J calls and the clone size are those of that table, but D and trimming were determined from the DNA. This sample has about 23,000 clones in its table, and roughly 62% of those were observed once. 28% of the sample rests with the top ten.

This sample is drawn from a study of cytotoxic CD8 clonotypes in ibrutinib-treated CLL listed by TCRdb under 2021. With regard to the full study: The cohort was composed of about 10 relapsed/refractory and approximately 14 treatment-naive patients; IGHV unmutated status was identified in 17 patients. On average, each sample yielded around 250,000 productive templates and 80,000 to 95,000 productive rearrangements. Of the 90 or so participants in the trial, about two dozen had longitudinal samples available. Partial responses were observed in 24 patients and complete responses in 2; after a median follow-up of about 69 months, remission was maintained in 14 patients and progression was observed in some twelve. Samples at response were collected after a median of roughly twelve months of treatment, with a range of roughly 6 to 36 months. All remission and progressive disease samples were collected while patients were still receiving ibrutinib. Cryopreserved peripheral blood mononuclear cells were obtained before treatment, at response, and at either sustained remission or disease progression.

V has 0 bases trimmed and J has 9 bases trimmed; junction bases matching no gene number 10. From cysteine to phenylalanine, the CDR3 is 16 amino acids long. Kept here is only the CDR3 DNA, which spans 48 bases and is read in frame from base 1. Looking up the germline V gene yields CDR1 SQVTM and CDR2 ANQGSEA. Explained via the paper, the time point label denotes: approximately 25 months on ibrutinib. For TCR beta library preparation, roughly 2.2 micrograms of genomic DNA were isolated from cryopreserved PBMCs. Longitudinal blood samples from CLL patients on ibrutinib monotherapy were analyzed using high-throughput TCR beta sequencing. Patients were enrolled in a phase 2 open-label single-center ibrutinib monotherapy trial. The paper's findings and limits, for the study overall: At ibrutinib response clonality went up, during sustained remission it held steady, and at progression it dropped back toward baseline. Public clonotypes were rare and either shrank or stayed stable during treatment, and the rise in clonality at ibrutinib response reflected expansion of private clonotypes. Sustained-remission and progressing patients did not have matched sampling times, and lymph node repertoires were not examined. At baseline, clonality was higher than in age-matched healthy donors and showed a strong correlation with circulating CD8+ T-cell counts.

The clonotype was recovered from a human donor with chronic lymphocytic leukemia. The chain joins TRBV29-1 to TRBJ2-1; 11 nucleotides in the junction match TRBD2. The sequences come from PBMCs, collected after 24 months of ibrutinib treatment. The base sequence is TGCAGCGTTGAAGAAGGGACTAGCGGCCAAGAAAGTGAGCAGTTCTTC. This yields the protein CSVEEGTSGQESEQFF.